The 14 T cell receptor beta chains below come from one sample, sequenced in a study of blood T cell repertoires in COVID-19. Profiling relied on immunoSEQ multiplex PCR, and the TCRdb table lists in-frame clones only, not all of them. The table records around 100,000 clones, about nine tenths of them present only once. Material: peripheral blood. These receptors were obtained from a man aged 45-65 years with active COVID-19.

The chain carries TRBV19 and TRBJ1-4, with 10 positions matching TRBD1. V trimming: 6 bases; J trimming: 8 bases; junction bases outside the gene matches: 15. This CDR3 comprises 17 residues. Germline values: CDR1 LNHDA, CDR2 SQIVND (reference sequence). The CDR3 region is CASRERETGGLGEKLFF. In DNA form, the CDR3 reads TGTGCCAGTAGAGAAAGGGAGACAGGGGGCTTGGGCGAAAAACTGTTTTTT.

The chain employs TRBV29-1 and TRBJ2-1; a weak D match, TRBD1 (6 bases). The CDR3 extends over 16 amino acids. Trimming left V 4 bases short and J 10 bases short, with 26 bases between. Germline V gene data show CDR1 as SQVTM and CDR2 as ANQGSEA. Written as DNA, the CDR3 is TGCAGCGTTGGGGGAGTCATCGACAGGCCAACGGGGGAGCAGTTCTTC. It translates to CSVGGVIDRPTGEQFF.

The chain combines TRBV11-2 with TRBJ1-2; D is possibly TRBD1 (5 bases). CDR3 length: 13 residues. V was cut by 5 bases and J by 5 bases, with 12 bases left in between. The V gene's germline CDR1 is SGHAT and CDR2 FQNNGV. The CDR3 nucleotides are TGTGCCAGCAGCGCGTTCGGGACTTATGGCTACACCTTC. Encoded protein: CASSAFGTYGYTF.

The chain recombines TRBV19 with TRBJ2-3, with D possibly being TRBD2 (5 bases). Germline CDR1 reads LNHDA; CDR2 reads SQIVND (reference sequence). The V end lost 1 base, the J end lost 10 bases, and 15 bases lay between the germline ends. The CDR3 totals 14 residues. DNA for the CDR3: TGTGCCAGTAGTATAGGAGGCGGGCCCCTTCCGCAGTATTTT. Its translation is CASSIGGGPLPQYF.

This chain links TRBV11-3 with TRBJ2-2, with TRBD2 matching 7 bases. V lost 5 bases and J lost 5; bases outside the gene matches: 2. CDR1 is SGHNT, CDR2 YENEEA, per germline. The CDR3 extends over 13 amino acids. The CDR3 region is CASSPGGTGELFF. In nucleotides, the CDR3 is TGTGCCAGCAGCCCCGGGGGGACCGGGGAGCTGTTTTTT.

CDR3 nucleotides: TGCGCCAGCAGCCCAGACCCAGCGGGAGGGAATGAGCAGTTCTTC. Residues: CASSPDPAGGNEQFF. The rearrangement links TRBV10-1 to TRBJ2-1, with 10 nucleotides matching TRBD2. The germline gives CDR1 WNHNN, CDR2 SYGVQD (reference sequence). The CDR3 is 15 amino acids. V lost 6 bases and J lost 7; bases outside the gene matches: 9.

The rearrangement joins TRBV11-2 to TRBJ2-5, with 11 positions matching TRBD2. The CDR3 loop spans 15 amino acids. Trimming removed 4 bases from V and 2 bases from J; junction bases left unmatched: 3. From germline, CDR1 is SGHAT and CDR2 FQNNGV. CDR3: CASSWGLAEQETQYF. In DNA form, the CDR3 reads TGTGCCAGCAGCTGGGGACTAGCGGAACAAGAGACCCAGTACTTC. Filled out from reference TRBV11-2 and TRBJ2-5, the complete variable domain reads EAGVAQSPRYKIIEKRQSVAFWCNPISGHATLYWYQQILGQGPKLLIQFQNNGVVDDSQLPKDRFSAERLKGVDSTLKIQPAKLEDSAVYLCASSWGLAEQETQYFGPGTRLLVL.

The V call is TRBV6-6, the J call TRBJ2-1, with TRBD2 identical over 9 bases. Germline lookup yields CDR1 MNHNY and CDR2 SVGAGI (reference sequence). This CDR3 is 16 amino acids long. V gave up 4 bases and J gave up 1 base; unmatched junction bases: 5. CDR3 nucleotides: TGTGCCAGCAGTTCCGGACTAGCGTCGTCCTACAATGAGCAGTTCTTC. Translation: CASSSGLASSYNEQFF.

This chain joins TRBV5-1 and TRBJ2-2, with 8 bases fitting TRBD2. This CDR3 has 15 residues. CDR1 SGHRS and CDR2 YFSETQ come from the germline V gene. V lost 0 bases and J lost 3; bases outside the gene matches: 1. CDR3 residues: CASSLDGRDTGELFF. Written as DNA, the CDR3 is TGCGCCAGCAGCTTGGACGGGAGGGACACCGGGGAGCTGTTTTTT.

CDR3 bases: TGTGCCAGCAGCTTACTAGCGGGAGGAGGCCCCTACAATGAGCAGTTCTTC. Its protein is CASSLLAGGGPYNEQFF. V is TRBV11-2 and J is TRBJ2-1; TRBD2 agrees at 11 bases. V lost 2 bases and J lost 2; bases outside the gene matches: 5. From germline, CDR1 is SGHAT and CDR2 FQNNGV. There are 17 residues in the CDR3.

The chain combines TRBV19 with TRBJ2-1, with D tentatively TRBD2 (6 bases). The CDR3 contains 13 residues. Per the germline V gene, CDR1 is LNHDA and CDR2 is SQIVND (reference sequence). V was pared by 4 bases and J by 7 bases, with 11 bases between. DNA for the CDR3: TGTGCCAGTAGTACTCGGGGGAGGAATGAGCAGTTCTTC. It codes for CASSTRGRNEQFF.

The chain is built from TRBV19 and TRBJ2-5; 7 nucleotides line up with TRBD1. Trimming cost V 6 bases and J 2 bases; bases outside gene matches: 9. The CDR3 consists of 15 residues. From germline, CDR1 is LNHDA and CDR2 SQIVND (reference sequence). This CDR3 is CASSHWDSTQETQYF. CDR3 sequence (DNA): TGTGCCAGTAGCCATTGGGACAGCACTCAAGAGACCCAGTACTTC.

A single count supports this clone. The J gene is TRBJ2-1, the V gene TRBV7-9; 8 nucleotides align to TRBD1. The CDR3 has 12 residues. J gave up 9 bases and V 5 bases, and 3 bases lay outside the gene matches. Germline loops: CDR1 SEHNR, CDR2 FQNEAQ (reference sequence). CDR3 DNA: TGTGCCAGCAGCAGGACAGGGCTTGAGCAGTTCTTC. Translated: CASSRTGLEQFF. Looking up the rest from reference TRBV7-9 and TRBJ2-1 gives the full variable domain: DTGVSQNPRHKITKRGQNVTFRCDPISEHNRLYWYRQTLGQGPEFLTYFQNEAQLEKSRLLSDRFSAERPKGSFSTLEIQRTEQGDSAMYLCASSRTGLEQFFGPGTRLTVL.

CDR3 sequence (DNA): TGCGCCAGCAGCCGCGGGACAGGGGGGAGCACAGATACGCAGTATTTT. Translation: CASSRGTGGSTDTQYF. The gene calls are TRBV4-1 and TRBJ2-3; 11 nucleotides align to TRBD1. The V segment lost 4 bases and the J segment 0 bases; nucleotides outside the gene matches: 3. The CDR3 loop spans 16 amino acids. Germline lookup yields CDR1 MGHRA and CDR2 YSYEKL.